The rows below give T cell receptor beta chains drawn from one sample of a study of blood T cells in healthy people across ages. From the 5' RACE reads, TCRdb called clonotypes with MiXCR, one entry per CDR3 protein. Here the sample spans 850,000 to 1,300,000 distinct CDR3 sequences, around 45% being singletons. Sequencing was done on a sample of blood. Source of these receptors: an older woman in good health. CDR3s leave out the opening cysteine and the closing phenylalanine or tryptophan. Clone size is stated in some rows and not others, as once, few, many or a class when expanded.

few | TRBV5-1 | ASSIRDRGLYEQF
few | TRBV20-1 | SARGAIVTSGREQF
- | TRBV5-6 | ASSLVAEPAKETQY
- | TRBV5-1 | ASSPGGLSGTEAF
- | TRBV14 | ASSPWMGYEQY
- | TRBV27 | AGSLSPDTDTQY
once | TRBV20-1 | SARPGLASLTQY
few | TRBV28 | GTSGLLYNEQF
- | TRBV27 | ASSLFGTSDIQY
- | TRBV6-4 | ASSDPNGTDYNKTYEQY
- | TRBV5-1 | ASSFSGGLQETQY
- | TRBV11-2 | ASSFHQGPSPLH
- | TRBV12-3/TRBV12-4 | ASSSRGGYT
- | TRBV12-3/TRBV12-4 | ASSLGPGQGGSPLH
- | TRBV30 | AWSTGQGDYGYT
few | TRBV6-6 | ASRSQAGSYEQY
- | TRBV30 | AWNVREFSEQY
- | TRBV21-1 | ASSPLAGASREDTQY
- | TRBV12-3/TRBV12-4 | ASSFDDPADTQY
- | TRBV6-2/TRBV6-3 | ASLQGGFYEQY
- | TRBV28 | ASSNTRGLTYEQY
- | TRBV29-1 | SVEGDSYEQY
few | TRBV27 | ASSPSGTGGAEAF
few | TRBV29-1 | SVPARDNGGYT
- | TRBV12-3/TRBV12-4 | ASSSGQIEKLF
few | TRBV21-1 | ASTEASGEGYNEQY
few | TRBV7-8 | ASSLELAGTQETQY
- | TRBV28 | ASSFSDTEAF
- | TRBV29-1 | SATHNYGYT
- | TRBV6-2/TRBV6-3 | ASSYFGTSRLINSGANVLT
- | TRBV29-1 | SVSRGVHYGYT
few | TRBV28 | ASTQGAHDEQY
- | TRBV10-3 | AISDWAQRNQPQH
- | TRBV20-1 | SARGNGRSGKNIQY
few | TRBV12-3/TRBV12-4 | ASRPRTGLGTDTQY
- | TRBV6-5 | ASSYGRSPYNEQF
- | TRBV24-1 | ATSVPRTGGADTQY
few | TRBV5-1 | ASSFGTGLNEQY
- | TRBV7-9 | ASSLVGQAPYEQY
once | TRBV5-6 | ASSLGPAIYEQY
- | TRBV10-3 | AISGGRLTEAF
- | TRBV20-1 | SANYPGHGYT
- | TRBV5-1 | ASSLGQEMY
- | TRBV6-1 | ASSGPGQSSYEQY
few | TRBV2 | ASASLSSEQY
- | TRBV2 | ASRAEALSTDTQY
- | TRBV9 | ASSVRASGQETQY
- | TRBV4-1 | ASSQESGGEQETQY